The following is a T cell receptor beta chain sequence with its context. The target antigen is unknown. Germline V CDR1 and CDR2: SGHAT, FQNNGV. The V gene lost 0 bases and the J gene lost 6 bases, with 14 bases spanning the gap. The CDR3 contains 15 residues. These data come from a study of blood T cells in healthy people across ages. General observations from the study: Whereas aged donors had fewer naive CD4+ cells, long-lived donors had more of them and higher diversity.

A second roughly 6 to 11 cycle PCR used barcoded and J-beta primers. TCRdb processed the 5' RACE reads anew with MiXCR; each CDR3 protein has one entry. The sample yields about 1.4 million distinct CDR3 sequences, approximately 60% seen once. The chain carries TRBV11-2 and TRBJ1-2; D is uncertain. The TCR was taken from a man younger than 30 in good health. Specimen: blood. Here the CDR3 DNA reads TGTGCCAGCAGCTTAGAGGAGGTGGGCAGCCATGGCTACACCTTC. The encoded protein is CASSLEEVGSHGYTF. Full variable domain (rest looked up from reference TRBV11-2 and TRBJ1-2): EAGVAQSPRYKIIEKRQSVAFWCNPISGHATLYWYQQILGQGPKLLIQFQNNGVVDDSQLPKDRFSAERLKGVDSTLKIQPAKLEDSAVYLCASSLEEVGSHGYTFGSGTRLTVV.